This T cell receptor beta chain emerged from a study of CD8 T cells in Susac syndrome. Germline V gives CDR1 DFQATT, CDR2 SNEGSKA (reference sequence). The V end lost 0 bases, the J end lost 1 base, and 0 bases lay between the germline ends. CDR3 length equals 11 residues. Negative isolation yielded the CD8+ and CD4+ T cells, while FACS enriched the TEMRA cells. It was with random hexamers that about 0.45 to 1 ug RNA was reverse transcribed. Amplification of TCR beta CDR3 spanned 54 Vbeta and 13 Jbeta via immunoSEQ multiplex PCR. TCRdb re-derived calls from the immunoSEQ multiplex PCR reads in MiXCR, one entry per CDR3 protein. The data contain 120,000 or so distinct CDR3 sequences, 85% to 95% of them singletons.

J is TRBJ1-1 and V is TRBV20-1, with no clear D. The sample was CD4+ T cells from PBMCs. The receptor was derived from a human donor with multiple sclerosis. CDR3 loop: CSARENTEAFF. The CDR3, as DNA: TGCAGTGCTAGAGAGAACACTGAAGCTTTCTTT.